This entry is about one TCR beta chain. The antigen is unknown. Distinct nucleotide sequences in the sample also encode this CDR3. The record originates from a study of shared clonotypes between healthy human individuals. Overall study results and limits: Estimated richness values were generally larger in naive subsets than in memory subsets. Clonotype sharing among donors, it was expected, would be affected by sequencing depth. Clonotypes not shared had lower generation probabilities than those common to all four donors. It was observed that approximately 5% of naive CD4 clonotypes were shared across several donors.

The repertoire was sequenced with immunoSEQ multiplex PCR; TCRdb's copy has only in-frame clones and lacks some. The table lists under 1,900,000 clones, 97% to 99% of them singletons. This CDR3 is 14 amino acids long. The germline CDR1 and CDR2 sequences are SGDLS and YYNGEE. V was clipped by 3 bases and J by 0 bases, with 9 bases between them. Sample: naive CD4+ T cells sorted from blood. Subset indicated: CD45RA+ positively selected. The chain uses TRBV9 and TRBJ1-1; no reliable D call. This sequence originates from a man aged 25 to 45 in good health. The CDR3 reads CASSESSMNTEAFF. The CDR3 nucleotides read TGTGCCAGCAGCGAATCCAGCATGAACACTGAAGCTTTCTTT. The variable domain in full, with the rest retrieved from reference TRBV9 and TRBJ1-1, is DSGVTQTPKHLITATGQRVTLRCSPRSGDLSVYWYQQSLDQGLQFLIQYYNGEERAKGNILERFSAQQFPDLHSELNLSSLELGDSALYFCASSESSMNTEAFFGQGTRLTVV.